The 25 T cell receptor beta chains listed next were all sequenced from one sample in a study of T cells in Graves' hyperthyroidism and ophthalmopathy. It was RNA transcripts that yielded the amplified TCR beta CDR3 regions. Using the HTBI primer set, a first-round RT-PCR was run on the TCR CDR3. MiXCR was run by TCRdb on the multiplex PCR reads, yielding one entry per CDR3 protein. Among about 500,000 distinct CDR3 sequences listed, about a sixth were seen once. Sequencing was carried out using blood. Every receptor here comes from a woman under 30 with Graves' hyperthyroidism.

This clonotype was observed at least ten times. The chain joins TRBV3-1 to TRBJ2-5; TRBD2 is a possible D gene (5 bases). CDR3 length equals 15 residues. Looked up from germline, CDR1 is LGHDT and CDR2 is YNNKEL (reference sequence). Trimming took 4 bases from V and 3 from J, leaving 15 bases between them. CDR3 bases: TGTGCCAGCAGCCCCTCACTAGACGAAAAAGAGACCCAGTACTTC. Its protein is CASSPSLDEKETQYF.

This clonotype was seen a handful of times. The chain recombines TRBV7-2 with TRBJ2-5, with D tentatively TRBD2 (5 bases). V shed 2 bases and J shed 4 bases, with 14 bases lying between them. This CDR3 comprises 15 residues. The germline gives CDR1 SGHTA, CDR2 FQGNSA. The CDR3 spells CASSLIGLAGETQYF. Here the CDR3 DNA reads TGTGCCAGCAGCTTAATAGGGCTAGCAGGAGAGACCCAGTACTTC.

The chain recombines TRBV6-1 with TRBJ1-6, with 7 nucleotides matching TRBD1. The CDR3 runs to 13 residues. Germline CDR1 and CDR2: MNHNS and SASEGT. The ends lost 5 bases at V and 9 bases at J; junction bases unmatched: 4. The CDR3 DNA follows: TGTGCCAGCAGTATCAGGGGGGGTTCACCCCTCCACTTT. Protein: CASSIRGGSPLHF.

The chain couples TRBV29-1 to TRBJ1-1; TRBD1 agrees at 7 bases. CDR3 size: 12 residues. Trimming removed 8 bases from V and 1 base from J; junction bases left unmatched: 4. The germline V gene encodes CDR1 SQVTM and CDR2 ANQGSEA. The chain's CDR3 is CSIRGGNTEAFF. The CDR3 bases are TGCAGCATCAGGGGGGGGAACACTGAAGCTTTCTTT.

V and J are TRBV28 and TRBJ1-3; D perhaps matches TRBD1 (6 bases). Trimming took off 7 bases at V and 2 bases at J, with 15 bases between the two ends. This CDR3 spans 15 amino acids. Germline CDR1 and CDR2: MDHEN and SYDVKM. The CDR3, as DNA: TGTGCCAGCACCTTTTCGGGGGCCCCTGGAAACACCATATATTTT. Its protein is CASTFSGAPGNTIYF.

Ten or more counts support this clonotype. J is TRBJ2-7 and V is TRBV11-3; D may correspond to TRBD1 or TRBD2 (6 bases each). The germline V and J ends were trimmed by 5 bases and 0 bases, with 14 bases remaining between them. The germline CDR1 and CDR2 sequences are SGHNT and YENEEA. CDR3 length equals 15 residues. The CDR3 DNA reads TGTGCCAGCAGCCTTGGAGGGGGGAGCTCCTACGAGCAGTACTTC. Residues: CASSLGGGSSYEQYF. Full variable domain (outside the CDR3, taken from reference TRBV11-3 and TRBJ2-7): EAGVVQSPRYKIIEKKQPVAFWCNPISGHNTLYWYLQNLGQGPELLIRYENEEAVDDSQLPKDRFSAERLKGVDSTLKIQPAELGDSAVYLCASSLGGGSSYEQYFGPGTRLTVT.

The chain employs TRBV12-5 and TRBJ2-5; TRBD2 matches 7 bases. CDR1 and CDR2 (germline): LGHNT, FRNRAP. This CDR3 has 14 amino acids. Trimming removed 2 bases from V and 2 bases from J; junction bases left unmatched: 2. The CDR3 nucleotides read TGTGCTAGTGGTTTGTCGGGGGGTCAAGAGACCCAGTACTTC. Translated: CASGLSGGQETQYF.

Many counts were recorded for this clonotype. This chain connects TRBV29-1 to TRBJ2-1; D gene uncertain. Germline V gene sequence: CDR1 SQVTM, CDR2 ANQGSEA. The CDR3 consists of 15 residues. The germline V and J ends were trimmed by 0 bases and 5 bases, with 14 bases remaining between them. CDR3 protein: CSVEDGVRRDNEQFF. The CDR3 DNA reads as TGCAGCGTTGAAGATGGCGTCCGTCGGGACAATGAGCAGTTCTTC.

This clonotype showed up many times. The chain uses TRBV14 and TRBJ2-1; possible D gene TRBD1, 6 bases. This CDR3 spans 15 amino acids. CDR1 is SGHDN, CDR2 FVKESK, per germline. Trimming left V 0 bases short and J 12 bases short, with 18 bases between. CDR3 in amino acids: CASSQESAQGRGQFF. CDR3 bases: TGTGCCAGCAGCCAAGAATCCGCACAGGGTAGAGGGCAGTTCTTC.

The chain employs TRBV5-6 and TRBJ1-5; TRBD1 might be the D (6 bases). Trimming shortened V by 4 bases and J by 5 bases, and 22 bases separated the two germline ends. There are 17 residues in the CDR3. In germline, CDR1 is SGHDT, CDR2 YYEEEE. The CDR3 sequence: CASSASRQGPVDQPQHF. Here the CDR3 DNA reads TGTGCCAGCAGCGCCTCTCGCCAGGGGCCGGTCGATCAGCCCCAGCATTTT. Combining the CDR3 with reference TRBV5-6 and TRBJ1-5 gives the whole variable domain DAGVTQSPTHLIKTRGQQVTLRCSPKSGHDTVSWYQQALGQGPQFIFQYYEEEERQRGNFPDRFSGHQFPNYSSELNVNALLLGDSALYLCASSASRQGPVDQPQHFGDGTRLSIL.

This clonotype appeared a few times. This chain links TRBV2 with TRBJ2-7, with 7 bases lining up with TRBD1. With V trimmed by 4 bases and J by 7 bases, 16 bases remained unmatched. Germline-derived CDR1 and CDR2 are SNHLY and FYNNEI. The CDR3 consists of 16 residues. Here the CDR3 reads CASSGGQFSSLQEQYF. In nucleotides, the CDR3 is TGTGCCAGCAGTGGGGGACAGTTCTCTTCACTTCAGGAGCAGTACTTC. The full variable domain, rest sourced from reference TRBV2 and TRBJ2-7, is EPEVTQTPSHQVTQMGQEVILRCVPISNHLYFYWYRQILGQKVEFLVSFYNNEISEKSEIFDDQFSVERPDGSNFTLKIRSTKLEDSAMYFCASSGGQFSSLQEQYFGPGTRLTVT.

The rearrangement joins TRBV6-1 to TRBJ2-2; D is ambiguous. This CDR3 has 14 residues. From germline, CDR1 is MNHNS and CDR2 SASEGT. V lost 5 bases, J lost 0 bases, and 7 bases lay in between. This CDR3 is CASSQQANTGELFF. CDR3 DNA: TGTGCCAGCAGTCAACAAGCGAACACCGGGGAGCTGTTTTTT.

The sample holds many counts of this clonotype. CDR3 sequence reads: CASSPPGTSRDTQYF. For the CDR3, the DNA is TGTGCCAGCTCACCCCCCGGGACTTCGAGAGATACGCAGTATTTT. The V call is TRBV18, the J call TRBJ2-3, with D possibly being TRBD2 (6 bases). Germline V gene sequence: CDR1 KGHSH, CDR2 LQKENI. The CDR3 is 15 amino acids. The germline V and J ends were trimmed by 3 bases and 5 bases, with 15 bases remaining between them.

The rearrangement uses TRBV9 and TRBJ2-1, with 9 positions matching TRBD2. CDR1 is SGDLS, CDR2 YYNGEE, per germline. The CDR3 is 16 amino acids. J gave up 9 bases and V 2 bases, and 12 bases lay outside the gene matches. The CDR3 coding sequence is TGTGCCAGCAGCGTGGGTGGTAGCGGGAGATTAGGTGAGCAGTTCTTC. It yields the protein CASSVGGSGRLGEQFF. Combining the CDR3 with reference TRBV9 and TRBJ2-1 gives the whole variable domain DSGVTQTPKHLITATGQRVTLRCSPRSGDLSVYWYQQSLDQGLQFLIQYYNGEERAKGNILERFSAQQFPDLHSELNLSSLELGDSALYFCASSVGGSGRLGEQFFGPGTRLTVL.

In this sample, this clonotype turned up a few times. The V gene is TRBV20-1, the J gene TRBJ1-2; TRBD1 might be the D (5 bases). Germline lookup yields CDR1 DFQATT and CDR2 SNEGSKA (reference sequence). This CDR3 is built from 15 residues. The V gene lost 1 base and the J gene lost 4 bases, with 16 bases spanning the gap. CDR3 amino acids: CSARGFLGVGYGYTF. The CDR3 DNA reads as TGCAGTGCTAGAGGGTTTTTGGGGGTAGGCTATGGCTACACCTTC.

The chain employs TRBV24-1 and TRBJ2-2; D remains ambiguous. The CDR3 has 15 residues. Germline-derived CDR1 and CDR2 are KGHDR and SFDVKD. Trimming removed 1 base at V and 1 base at J, with 6 bases between. The CDR3 here is CATSDFVGNTGELFF. The CDR3 coding sequence is TGTGCCACCAGTGATTTCGTAGGGAACACCGGGGAGCTGTTTTTT.

The chain uses TRBV7-2 and TRBJ1-2; no definite D call. The CDR3 spans 13 residues. V dropped 7 bases and J dropped 9 bases, with 18 bases sitting between them. The germline V gene has CDR1 SGHTA and CDR2 FQGNSA. CDR3 loop: CASNKRAGDSYTF. CDR3 bases: TGTGCCAGCAACAAGCGGGCCGGTGATAGCTACACCTTC.

This clonotype has ten or more counts. The chain links TRBV20-1 to TRBJ2-1; the match to TRBD2 covers 9 bases. The germline gives CDR1 DFQATT, CDR2 SNEGSKA (reference sequence). The CDR3 has 15 residues. V was clipped by 5 bases and J by 5 bases; unmatched bases: 10. In nucleotides, the CDR3 is TGCAGTGCTCCGAGAGGGGTAGCGGGAGACAATGAGCAGTTCTTC. Translating gives CSAPRGVAGDNEQFF.

The sample holds many counts of this clonotype. The CDR3 coding sequence is TGTGCCAGCAGTCCGGGACTTGTCACCGGGGAGCTGTTTTTT. It specifies CASSPGLVTGELFF. The chain recombines TRBV28 with TRBJ2-2; a weak D match, TRBD2 (6 bases). CDR3 length: 14 residues. Trimming shortened V by 5 bases and J by 4 bases, and 11 bases separated the two germline ends. The germline V gene has CDR1 MDHEN and CDR2 SYDVKM.

Only one count was recorded for this clonotype. The gene calls are TRBV11-1 and TRBJ2-7; a possible D gene is TRBD1 (7 bases). The V gene's germline CDR1 is SGHAT and CDR2 FQDESV (reference sequence). The CDR3 consists of 17 residues. V was clipped by 0 bases and J by 3 bases, with 18 bases between them. In DNA form, the CDR3 reads TGTGCCAGCAGCTTAGCGCAGGGGGGCATTCTCCACTACGAGCAGTACTTC. It codes for CASSLAQGGILHYEQYF.

V is TRBV6-2 or TRBV6-3 and J is TRBJ1-1; 10 bases line up with TRBD1. The trim removed 8 bases at V and 5 bases at J, leaving 8 bases unmatched. In germline, CDR1 is MNHEY, CDR2 SVGEGT. This CDR3 has 14 residues. The chain's CDR3 is CASGPTGGLTEAFF. The CDR3, as DNA: TGTGCCAGCGGGCCGACAGGGGGCTTAACTGAAGCTTTCTTT.

The rearrangement uses TRBV4-1 and TRBJ2-7; D unresolved. In germline, CDR1 is MGHRA, CDR2 YSYEKL. The CDR3 is made up of 15 amino acids. V gave up 1 base and J gave up 0 bases, with 10 bases separating them. The DNA for the CDR3 is TGCGCCAGCAGCCAAGGAGGTATTAGCTCCTACGAGCAGTACTTC. This sequence encodes CASSQGGISSYEQYF.

This clonotype was observed a few times. At one end, the junction sequence differs from germline, possibly due to a read error. J is TRBJ1-1 and V is TRBV6-5; D might be TRBD1 (5 bases). Per germline, CDR1 MNHEY and CDR2 SVGAGI. The CDR3 contains 15 residues. CDR3 sequence: CASSYSDRQNTEAFF. The CDR3 nucleotides are TGTGCCAGCAGTTACTCTGACAGACAGAACACGGAAGCTTTCTTT.

The CDR3 region has the DNA TGTGCCAGCAGCCACGGGACAGGTCCAGATACGCAGTATTTT. Amino acid sequence: CASSHGTGPDTQYF. The chain uses TRBV6-1 and TRBJ2-3, with 8 bases fitting TRBD1. Germline values: CDR1 MNHNS, CDR2 SASEGT. V was pared by 6 bases and J by 4 bases, with 6 bases of the junction left unmatched. This CDR3 contains 14 residues.

The chain joins TRBV18 to TRBJ1-3; D not certain. V shed 10 bases and J shed 3 bases, with 7 bases lying between them. Germline V gene lookup returns CDR1 KGHSH and CDR2 LQKENI. The CDR3 consists of 11 residues. CDR3 in amino acids: CATTFGNTIYF. The CDR3 DNA reads as TGTGCCACCACGTTTGGAAACACCATATATTTT. The full variable domain, with the rest looked up from reference TRBV18 and TRBJ1-3, is NAGVMQNPRHLVRRRGQEARLRCSPMKGHSHVYWYRQLPEEGLKFMVYLQKENIIDESGMPKERFSAEFPKEGPSILRIQQVVRGDSAAYFCATTFGNTIYFGEGSWLTVV.